This T cell receptor beta chain was sequenced for a study of PD-1 blockade in classical Hodgkin lymphoma. The table lists this clone with a few counts. Autologous stem cell transplantation was followed by relapse in every patient, and brentuximab vedotin exposure varied. Sequencing was performed with immunoSEQ multiplex PCR; in TCRdb, only in-frame clones are kept and a portion is missing. In the table there are about 98,000 clones, around nine tenths of which are singletons. This TCR was recovered from a human donor with classical Hodgkin lymphoma. This sample comprised peripheral blood mononuclear cells (PBMCs), obtained at baseline.

The CDR3 coding sequence is TGTGCCAGCAGCAACAGGAACACCATATATTTT. Translating it yields CASSNRNTIYF. The rearrangement links TRBV6-5 to TRBJ1-3; possibly TRBD1 for D (5 bases). Germline V CDR1 and CDR2: MNHEY, SVGAGI. CDR3 length: 11 amino acids. Trimming took 6 bases from V and 7 from J, leaving 7 bases between them.